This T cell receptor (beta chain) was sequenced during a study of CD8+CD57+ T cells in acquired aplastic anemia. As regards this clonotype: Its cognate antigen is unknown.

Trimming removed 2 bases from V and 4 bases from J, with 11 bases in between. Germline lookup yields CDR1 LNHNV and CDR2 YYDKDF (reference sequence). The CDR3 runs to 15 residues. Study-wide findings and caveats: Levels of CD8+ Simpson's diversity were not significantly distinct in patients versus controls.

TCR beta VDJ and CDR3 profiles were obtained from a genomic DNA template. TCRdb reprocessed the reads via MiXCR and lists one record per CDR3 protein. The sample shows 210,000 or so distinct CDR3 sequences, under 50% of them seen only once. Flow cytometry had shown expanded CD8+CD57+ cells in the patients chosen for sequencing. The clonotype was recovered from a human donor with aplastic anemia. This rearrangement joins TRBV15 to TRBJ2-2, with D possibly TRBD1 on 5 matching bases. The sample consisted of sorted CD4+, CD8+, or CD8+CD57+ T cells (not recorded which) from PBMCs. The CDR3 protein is CATSRRTQGTGELFF. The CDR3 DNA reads TGTGCCACCAGCAGACGTACCCAGGGCACCGGGGAGCTGTTTTTT.